These 24 T cell receptor beta chains were all obtained from the same sample, sequenced in a study of immune evolution from preneoplasia to lung adenocarcinoma. Profiling relied on immunoSEQ multiplex PCR, and the TCRdb table lists in-frame clones only, not all of them. Of under 45,000 clones in the sample, 70% to 85% are singletons; the top ten hold 4% to 5%. The sample consisted of FFPE invasive lung adenocarcinoma tissue. The receptors come from a person between 60 and 70 years old with lung adenocarcinoma.

The CDR3 bases are TGTGCCAGCAGCTTAGGAGGGGGCGCGAACAATGAGCAGTTCTTC. Translated, it gives CASSLGGGANNEQFF. This chain uses TRBV11-3 with TRBJ2-1, with 7 bases that match TRBD1. The germline CDR1 and CDR2 sequences are SGHNT and YENEEA. V was clipped by 1 base and J by 5 bases; unmatched bases: 5. The CDR3 runs to 15 residues. Complete variable domain (other parts from reference TRBV11-3 and TRBJ2-1): EAGVVQSPRYKIIEKKQPVAFWCNPISGHNTLYWYLQNLGQGPELLIRYENEEAVDDSQLPKDRFSAERLKGVDSTLKIQPAELGDSAVYLCASSLGGGANNEQFFGPGTRLTVL.

CDR3 residues: CASSSRLASDTQYF. As DNA, the CDR3 is TGTGCCAGCAGTTCGAGACTAGCTTCAGATACGCAGTATTTT. The V and J genes are TRBV6-5 and TRBJ2-3; the match to TRBD2 covers 7 bases. With 4 bases clipped from V and 4 bases from J, the junction kept 5 bases outside the gene matches. Germline loops: CDR1 MNHEY, CDR2 SVGAGI. The CDR3 is 14 amino acids.

This clone was recorded a few times. This rearrangement joins TRBV21-1 to TRBJ2-7; the table's TRBD2 call for D was not verified on the DNA. TRBV21-1 is deemed a pseudogene. There are 20 residues in the CDR3. In nucleotides, the CDR3 is TGTGCCAGCAGCAAAACCCAACCCAATCCCTGCCTTCCCTACGCCTACGAGCAGTACTTC. This sequence encodes CASSKTQPNPCLPYAYEQYF.

This chain joins TRBV4-2 and TRBJ1-3; D remains ambiguous. The CDR3 totals 16 residues. Germline V gene lookup returns CDR1 LGHNA and CDR2 YNFKEQ. Trimming shortened V by 0 bases and J by 7 bases, and 16 bases separated the two germline ends. CDR3 DNA: TGTGCCAGCAGCCAAGATCCTGGGCAGGACTGGAACACCATATATTTT. Its translation is CASSQDPGQDWNTIYF.

This clone was seen once. V usage is TRBV28 and J usage is TRBJ2-6; no clear D. Trimming shortened V by 7 bases and J by 0 bases, and 10 bases separated the two germline ends. The CDR3 totals 15 residues. CDR1 MDHEN and CDR2 SYDVKM come from the germline V gene. CDR3 residues: CASKQTHSGANVLTF. CDR3 in DNA: TGTGCCAGCAAGCAGACTCACTCTGGGGCCAACGTCCTGACTTTC.

The chain uses TRBV19 and TRBJ1-2, with 9 bases aligning to TRBD1. The CDR3 loop spans 15 amino acids. Germline CDR1 reads LNHDA; CDR2 reads SQIVND (reference sequence). J lost 2 bases, V lost 2 bases, and 3 bases had no gene match. The chain's CDR3 is CASSISGTGNYGYTF. CDR3 bases: TGTGCCAGTAGTATATCCGGGACAGGGAACTATGGCTACACCTTC.

The chain uses TRBV2 and TRBJ2-3; D remains ambiguous. The V end lost 7 bases, the J end lost 1 base, and 12 bases lay between the germline ends. Per germline, CDR1 SNHLY and CDR2 FYNNEI. There are 14 residues in the CDR3. CDR3 nucleotide sequence: TGTGCCAGCAAGGTGAGGCAAGGCACAGATACGCAGTATTTT. It specifies CASKVRQGTDTQYF.

A few counts support this clone. The V gene is TRBV19, the J gene TRBJ1-5, with a possible D match to TRBD1 (6 bases). The V gene's germline CDR1 is LNHDA and CDR2 SQIVND (reference sequence). This CDR3 is built from 14 residues. V was shortened by 4 bases and J by 3 bases, with 10 bases between the two germline ends. In nucleotides, the CDR3 is TGTGCCAGTAGTACCGACAGGTTCAATCAGCCCCAGCATTTT. The encoded protein is CASSTDRFNQPQHF.

The genes are TRBV7-3 and TRBJ2-6, with D tentatively TRBD1 (5 bases). The CDR3 is 16 residues long. Germline lookup yields CDR1 SGHTA and CDR2 FQGTGA. V dropped 5 bases and J dropped 2 bases, with 13 bases sitting between them. CDR3 sequence (DNA): TGTGCCAGCAGCCAGAAACCCAGGGCTGGGGCCAACGTCCTGACTTTC. Translation gives CASSQKPRAGANVLTF.

The V and J genes are TRBV4-2 and TRBJ2-1; TRBD1 or TRBD2 may be the D gene (6 bases each). This CDR3 contains 17 residues. The germline V and J ends were trimmed by 4 bases and 5 bases, with 21 bases remaining between them. Germline assignment: CDR1 LGHNA and CDR2 YNFKEQ. The CDR3 region has the DNA TGTGCCAGCAGCCCTTCACAGGCGGGGACAAGGGACAATGAGCAGTTCTTC. Translation gives CASSPSQAGTRDNEQFF.

This clone has only one observation. This chain joins TRBV18 and TRBJ2-7; 12 bases agree with TRBD2. J gave up 6 bases and V 5 bases, and 8 bases lay outside the gene matches. This CDR3 contains 15 residues. CDR1 is KGHSH and CDR2 is LQKENI in the germline V gene. Here the CDR3 reads CASSSWTSGMTEQYF. The CDR3 region has the DNA TGTGCCAGCTCATCCTGGACTAGCGGGATGACCGAGCAGTACTTC.

The chain is built from TRBV19 and TRBJ1-1; the D is unclear. V shed 2 bases and J shed 4 bases, with 11 bases lying between them. The CDR3 covers 14 residues. The germline gives CDR1 LNHDA, CDR2 SQIVND (reference sequence). The CDR3 coding sequence is TGTGCCAGTAGTATATCGGTCGGACGCACTGAAGCTTTCTTT. Its protein product is CASSISVGRTEAFF.

The V gene is TRBV6-1, the J gene TRBJ2-1; TRBD2 might be the D (5 bases). V lost 5 bases to trimming and J lost 0 bases, with 8 bases between them. Germline V CDR1 and CDR2: MNHNS, SASEGT. The CDR3 consists of 14 residues. The CDR3 sequence: CASSRRASYNEQFF. In DNA, the CDR3 is TGTGCCAGCAGTCGGCGGGCCTCCTACAATGAGCAGTTCTTC.

The chain carries TRBV19 and TRBJ1-4; D possibly corresponds to TRBD1 (6 bases). With 3 bases removed from V and 0 bases from J, the gap between germline ends came to 14 bases. The CDR3 spans 17 residues. CDR1 is LNHDA and CDR2 is SQIVND in the germline V gene (reference sequence). CDR3 sequence (DNA): TGTGCCAGTAGTATCCTACAGGGATTGACAACTAATGAAAAACTGTTTTTT. It codes for CASSILQGLTTNEKLFF. Full variable domain (remainder filled in from reference TRBV19 and TRBJ1-4): DGGITQSPKYLFRKEGQNVTLSCEQNLNHDAMYWYRQDPGQGLRLIYYSQIVNDFQKGDIAEGYSVSREKKESFPLTVTSAQKNPTAFYLCASSILQGLTTNEKLFFGSGTQLSVL.

The CDR3 DNA reads TGTGCCAGCAGCCAAGATGTAGCGGCTCCCTACGAGCAGTACTTC. Translated: CASSQDVAAPYEQYF. This chain links TRBV4-2 with TRBJ2-7, with D perhaps matching TRBD2 (6 bases). V lost 0 bases and J 2 bases, leaving 11 bases between the germline ends. Germline V lookup: CDR1 LGHNA, CDR2 YNFKEQ. The CDR3 is 15 residues long.

The chain uses TRBV13 and TRBJ2-7, with D possibly matching TRBD1 (6 bases). V was cut by 8 bases and J by 0 bases, with 17 bases left in between. Germline assignment: CDR1 PRHDT and CDR2 FYEKMQ (reference sequence). The CDR3 contains 15 residues. This CDR3 is CASVMGRGSSYEQYF. The CDR3 DNA reads TGTGCCAGCGTCATGGGTAGGGGGAGCTCCTACGAGCAGTACTTC.

This rearrangement joins TRBV28 to TRBJ2-7; maybe TRBD1 (6 bases). V was pared by 7 bases and J by 3 bases, with 10 bases between. The CDR3 length is 12 residues. Looked up from germline, CDR1 is MDHEN and CDR2 is SYDVKM. CDR3 in DNA: TGTGCCAGCAAACAGGGTTTCTACGAGCAGTACTTC. Its translation: CASKQGFYEQYF.

CDR3 in DNA: TGTGCCAGCAGCTTAAGCCGGGGGTTTGAACTAAGGAACGAGCAGTACTTC. This encodes CASSLSRGFELRNEQYF. The gene calls are TRBV7-9 and TRBJ2-7; possibly TRBD2 for D (6 bases). The CDR3 sequence is 17 residues long. Trimming left V 2 bases short and J 5 bases short, with 22 bases between. Germline V gene lookup returns CDR1 SEHNR and CDR2 FQNEAQ (reference sequence).

This clone was picked up a small number of times. The gene calls are TRBV28 and TRBJ2-3, with a weak D call TRBD2 (6 bases). The CDR3 length is 17 residues. Germline CDR1 and CDR2: MDHEN and SYDVKM. V was clipped by 2 bases and J by 4 bases, with 19 bases between them. This CDR3 is CASSLRGTFNTADTQYF. CDR3 DNA sequence: TGTGCCAGCAGTTTACGTGGGACTTTCAACACGGCAGATACGCAGTATTTT.

CDR3 region: CASTGLAGWGEQYF. Written as DNA, the CDR3 is TGTGCCAGCACCGGACTAGCGGGGTGGGGCGAGCAGTACTTC. The chain carries TRBV7-2 and TRBJ2-7; TRBD2 agrees at 12 bases. The CDR3 length is 14 residues. CDR1 SGHTA and CDR2 FQGNSA come from the germline V gene. V was clipped by 7 bases and J by 6 bases; unmatched bases: 7.

The genes are TRBV5-4 and TRBJ1-1; no clear D. This CDR3 spans 16 amino acids. The germline V and J ends were trimmed by 2 bases and 0 bases, with 14 bases remaining between them. The germline V gene encodes CDR1 SGHNT and CDR2 YYREEE (reference sequence). The CDR3 DNA is TGTGCCAGCAGCTTTGGGGTCAGGAGCATGAACACTGAAGCTTTCTTT. This encodes CASSFGVRSMNTEAFF.

The rearrangement joins TRBV6-1 to TRBJ2-1, with TRBD1 matching over 9 bases. The CDR3 covers 15 residues. Germline V CDR1 and CDR2: MNHNS, SASEGT. The V and J ends lost 0 bases and 5 bases, in that order; junction bases with no gene match: 2. The CDR3: CASSEAGTGNNEQFF. DNA for the CDR3: TGTGCCAGCAGTGAAGCCGGGACAGGGAACAATGAGCAGTTCTTC.

In its sample, this clone was seen a few times. The genes are TRBV5-1 and TRBJ1-1; 8 nucleotides line up with TRBD1. Germline lookup yields CDR1 SGHRS and CDR2 YFSETQ. The CDR3 has 16 amino acids. Trimming removed 1 base from V and 0 bases from J; junction bases left unmatched: 5. The CDR3 nucleotides read TGCGCCAGCAGCTTGTCCCAGGGGGCCTTGAACACTGAAGCTTTCTTT. Amino acids: CASSLSQGALNTEAFF.

The table lists this clone with a few counts. This chain links TRBV6-1 with TRBJ1-5, with TRBD1 matching over 7 bases. Germline CDR1 is MNHNS and CDR2 is SASEGT. With 4 bases clipped from V and 0 bases from J, the junction kept 3 bases outside the gene matches. The CDR3 spans 15 residues. The CDR3 bases are TGTGCCAGCAGTGCCAGGGGGAATAGCAATCAGCCCCAGCATTTT. It encodes CASSARGNSNQPQHF.